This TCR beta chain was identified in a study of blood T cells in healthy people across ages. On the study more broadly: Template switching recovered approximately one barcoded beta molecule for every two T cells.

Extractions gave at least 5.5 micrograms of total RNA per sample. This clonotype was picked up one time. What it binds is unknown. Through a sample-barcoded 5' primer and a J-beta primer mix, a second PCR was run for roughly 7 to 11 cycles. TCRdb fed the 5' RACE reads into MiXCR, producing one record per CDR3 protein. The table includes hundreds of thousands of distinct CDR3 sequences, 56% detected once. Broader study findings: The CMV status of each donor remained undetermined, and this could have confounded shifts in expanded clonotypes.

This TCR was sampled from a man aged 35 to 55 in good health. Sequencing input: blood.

The CDR3 nucleotides read TGTGCCAGCAGTTACGGGGGGCATGAAGCCAAAAACATTCAGTACTTC. Protein: CASSYGGHEAKNIQYF. The rearrangement joins TRBV6-5 to TRBJ2-4; tentatively, D is TRBD1 or TRBD2 (6 bases each). Trimming took off 2 bases at V and 0 bases at J, with 11 bases between the two ends. Germline CDR1 MNHEY, CDR2 SVGAGI. The CDR3 consists of 16 residues.